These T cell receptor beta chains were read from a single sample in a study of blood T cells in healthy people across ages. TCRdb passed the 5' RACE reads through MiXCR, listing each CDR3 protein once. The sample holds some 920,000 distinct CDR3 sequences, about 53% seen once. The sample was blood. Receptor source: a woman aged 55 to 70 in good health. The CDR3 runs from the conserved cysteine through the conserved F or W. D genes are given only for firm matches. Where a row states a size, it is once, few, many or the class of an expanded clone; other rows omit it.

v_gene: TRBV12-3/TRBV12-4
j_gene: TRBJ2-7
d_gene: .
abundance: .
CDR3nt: TGTGCCAGCACCCATGAGACAGGCAGCTACGAGCAGTACTTC
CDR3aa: CASTHETGSYEQYF

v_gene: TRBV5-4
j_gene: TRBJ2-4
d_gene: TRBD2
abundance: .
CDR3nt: TGTGCCAGCAGCTTCGGGACTAGCGGAGTCTACGGGCAGTACTTC
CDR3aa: CASSFGTSGVYGQYF

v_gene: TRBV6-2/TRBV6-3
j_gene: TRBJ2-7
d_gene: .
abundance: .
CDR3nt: TGTGCCTCCCCCGCGGGGTGGATCCCCTACGAGCAGTACTTC
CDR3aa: CASPAGWIPYEQYF

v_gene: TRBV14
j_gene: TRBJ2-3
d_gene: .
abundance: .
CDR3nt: TGTGCCAGCAGCCTCCTAGGAACTAGCACAGATACGCAGTATTTT
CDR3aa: CASSLLGTSTDTQYF

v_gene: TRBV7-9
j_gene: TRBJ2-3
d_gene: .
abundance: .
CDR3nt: TGTGCCAGCAGGCCGGGACCAATCACAGATACGCAGTATTTT
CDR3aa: CASRPGPITDTQYF

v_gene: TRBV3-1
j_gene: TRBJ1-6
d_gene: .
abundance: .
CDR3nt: TGTGCCAGCAGCCAAGTGCGACTCAGAAATTCACCCCTCCACTTT
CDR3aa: CASSQVRLRNSPLHF

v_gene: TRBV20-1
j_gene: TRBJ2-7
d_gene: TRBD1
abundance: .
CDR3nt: TGCAGTGCTCCCCCGGGACAGGGCAGGTACGAGCAGTACTTC
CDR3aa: CSAPPGQGRYEQYF

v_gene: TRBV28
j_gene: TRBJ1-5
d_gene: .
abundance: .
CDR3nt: TGTGCCAGCAGTTTACACGGGCGGCCCCAGCATTTT
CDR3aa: CASSLHGRPQHF

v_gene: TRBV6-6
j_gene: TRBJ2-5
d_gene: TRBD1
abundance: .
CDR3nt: TGTGCCAGCAGTTACGCGGGACAGGGGAGCCAAGAGACCCAGTACTTC
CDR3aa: CASSYAGQGSQETQYF

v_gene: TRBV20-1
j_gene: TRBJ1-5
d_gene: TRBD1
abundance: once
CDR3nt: TGCAGTGCTAGCGTCGGACAGGGTCGTCAGCCCCAGCATTTT
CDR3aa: CSASVGQGRQPQHF

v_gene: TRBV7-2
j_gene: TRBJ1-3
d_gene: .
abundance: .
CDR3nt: TGTGCCAGCAGCCTGAGAAACTCTGGAAACACCATATATTTT
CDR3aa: CASSLRNSGNTIYF

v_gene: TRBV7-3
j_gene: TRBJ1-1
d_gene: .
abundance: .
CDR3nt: TGTGCCAGCAGCCCCTGGCCGGTTGGCAGCATGAACACTGAAGCTTTCTTT
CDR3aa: CASSPWPVGSMNTEAFF

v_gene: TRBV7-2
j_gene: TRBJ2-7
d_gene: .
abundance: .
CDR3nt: TGTGCCCCTTCATTCCGGCGCCGGGCCCGGTGGGACTGCGAGCAGTACTTC
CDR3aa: CAPSFRRRARWDCEQYF

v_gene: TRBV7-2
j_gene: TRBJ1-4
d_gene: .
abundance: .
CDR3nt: TGTGCCAGCAGCTTAGTCAAGTCAACTAATGAAAAACTGTTTTTT
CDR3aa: CASSLVKSTNEKLFF

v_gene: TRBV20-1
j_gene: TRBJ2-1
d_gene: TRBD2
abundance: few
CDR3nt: TGCAGTGCTAGGCCTCTAGCGGCGGCTGAGCAGTTCTTC
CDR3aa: CSARPLAAAEQFF

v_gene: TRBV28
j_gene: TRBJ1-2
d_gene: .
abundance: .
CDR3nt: TGTGCCAGCAGGGCCCGGGTGGATGGCTACACCTTC
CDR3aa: CASRARVDGYTF

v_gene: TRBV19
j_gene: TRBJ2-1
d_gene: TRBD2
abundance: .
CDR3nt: TGTGCCAGTAGTATCTGGCGGGAGAACAATGAGCAGTTCTTC
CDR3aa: CASSIWRENNEQFF

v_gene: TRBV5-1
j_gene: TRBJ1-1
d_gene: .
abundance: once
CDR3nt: TGCGCCAGCAGCTTGGTAGCGGGGGTGAACACTGAAGCTTTCTTT
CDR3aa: CASSLVAGVNTEAFF

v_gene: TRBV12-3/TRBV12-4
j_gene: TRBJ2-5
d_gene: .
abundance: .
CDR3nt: TGTGCCAGCAGCCATACTAGCATGGAGACCCAGTACTTC
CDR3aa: CASSHTSMETQYF

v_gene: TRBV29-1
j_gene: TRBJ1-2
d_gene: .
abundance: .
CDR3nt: TGCAGCGTTGAAGATACGGACGGGAAGGAAAATGGCTACACCTTC
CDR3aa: CSVEDTDGKENGYTF

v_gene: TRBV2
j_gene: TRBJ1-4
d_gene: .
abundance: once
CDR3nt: TGTGCCAGCAGTGCTACAGGCCCCGGTGAAAAACTGTTTTTT
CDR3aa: CASSATGPGEKLFF

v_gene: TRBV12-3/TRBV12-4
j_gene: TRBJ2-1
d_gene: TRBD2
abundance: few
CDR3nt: TGTGCCAGCACCTACTCGCGGGGAGGGCCCCACAATGAGCAGTTCTTC
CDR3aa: CASTYSRGGPHNEQFF

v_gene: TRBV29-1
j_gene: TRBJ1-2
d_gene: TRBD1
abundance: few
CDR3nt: TGCAGCGTGGGGACAGGGATTAACTATGGCTACACCTTC
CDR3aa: CSVGTGINYGYTF

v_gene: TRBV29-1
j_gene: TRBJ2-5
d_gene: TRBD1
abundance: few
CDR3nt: TGCAGCGCCAGGGACAGTCGAGAGACCCAGTACTTC
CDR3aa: CSARDSRETQYF

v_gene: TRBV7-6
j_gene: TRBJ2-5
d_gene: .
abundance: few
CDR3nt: TGTGCCAGCAGCTTAGGATGGTCTAATGAGCAGTACTTC
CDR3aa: CASSLGWSNEQYF

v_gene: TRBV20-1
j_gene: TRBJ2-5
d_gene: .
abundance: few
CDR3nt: TGCAGTGCTAGTAAAAGGGAGACCCAGTACTTC
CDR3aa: CSASKRETQYF

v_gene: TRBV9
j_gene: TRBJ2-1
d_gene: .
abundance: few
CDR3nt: TGTGCCAGCAGCGTAACCGGAAATGAGCAGTTCTTC
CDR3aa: CASSVTGNEQFF

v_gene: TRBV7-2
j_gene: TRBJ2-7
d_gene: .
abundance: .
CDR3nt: TGTGCCAGCAGCTTAATTTCCGGGGCGTACGAGCAGTACTTC
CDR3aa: CASSLISGAYEQYF

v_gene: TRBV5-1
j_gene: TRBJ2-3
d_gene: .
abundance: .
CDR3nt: TGCGCCAGCAGCGTGGTCGGGTACACAGATACGCAGTATTTT
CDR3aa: CASSVVGYTDTQYF

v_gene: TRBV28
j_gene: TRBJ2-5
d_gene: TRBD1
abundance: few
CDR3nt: TGTGCCAGCAGTTCCGGGACAGCGCTGCAAGAGACCCAGTACTTC
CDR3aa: CASSSGTALQETQYF

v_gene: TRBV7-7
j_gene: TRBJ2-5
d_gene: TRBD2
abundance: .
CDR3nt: TGTGCCAGCAGCCACCTAGCGGGAGAGACCCAGTACTTC
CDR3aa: CASSHLAGETQYF

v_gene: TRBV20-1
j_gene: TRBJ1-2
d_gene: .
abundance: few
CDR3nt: TGCAGTGCTATAGAGCCAGGGGCACCTTATGGCTACACCTTC
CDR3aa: CSAIEPGAPYGYTF

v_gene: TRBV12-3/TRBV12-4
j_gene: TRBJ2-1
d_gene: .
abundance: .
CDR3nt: TGTGCCAGCAGTTTAGCGGGCCGGGGACTCGAAGCCTACAATGAGCAGTTCTTC
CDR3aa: CASSLAGRGLEAYNEQFF

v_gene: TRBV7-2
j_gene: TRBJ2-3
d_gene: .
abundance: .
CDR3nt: TGTGCCAGCAGCTTAGCTTATGTTCGTCCCAGGAGGGATACGCAGTATTTT
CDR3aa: CASSLAYVRPRRDTQYF

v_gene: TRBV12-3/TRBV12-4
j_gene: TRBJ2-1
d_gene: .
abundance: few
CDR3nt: TGTGCCAGCAAGGGAGGCGGGCACTACAATGAGCAGTTCTTC
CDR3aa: CASKGGGHYNEQFF

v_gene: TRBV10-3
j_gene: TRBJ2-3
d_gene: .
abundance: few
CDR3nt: TGTGCCATCACTCGGGATTCCGGTGGGGGCCCAGATACGCAGTATTTT
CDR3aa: CAITRDSGGGPDTQYF

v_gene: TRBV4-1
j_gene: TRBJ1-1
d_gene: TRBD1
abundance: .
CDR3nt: TGCGCCAGCAGCCAGGAAGGACAGGGGAACACTGAAGCTTTCTTT
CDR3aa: CASSQEGQGNTEAFF

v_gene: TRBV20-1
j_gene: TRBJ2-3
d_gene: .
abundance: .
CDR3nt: TGCAGTGCTAGAGGGGGGAATGCAGATACGCAGTATTTT
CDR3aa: CSARGGNADTQYF

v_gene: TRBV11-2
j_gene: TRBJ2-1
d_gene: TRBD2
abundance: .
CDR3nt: TGTGCCAGCAGCTTAATTCGCGGGAGGGCCAATGAGCAGTTCTTC
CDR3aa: CASSLIRGRANEQFF

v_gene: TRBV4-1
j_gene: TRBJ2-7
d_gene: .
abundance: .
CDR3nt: TGCGCCAGCAGGCGGGACACCGGGACCCCTGCCTACGAGCAGTACTTC
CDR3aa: CASRRDTGTPAYEQYF

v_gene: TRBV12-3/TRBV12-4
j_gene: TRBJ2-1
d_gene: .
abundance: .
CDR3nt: TGTACCAGCAGCATCCCCGGGGGACCTGAGCAGTTCTTC
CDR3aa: CTSSIPGGPEQFF

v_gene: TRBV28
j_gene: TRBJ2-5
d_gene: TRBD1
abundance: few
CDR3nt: TGTGCCAGCAGTAAGCTTCAGGGGGTCAGCAAAGAGACCCAGTACTTC
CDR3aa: CASSKLQGVSKETQYF

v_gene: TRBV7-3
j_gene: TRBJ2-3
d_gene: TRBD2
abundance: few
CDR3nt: TGTGCCAGCAGCAGGGGACTAGCGGGAAGAACAGATACGCAGTATTTT
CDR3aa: CASSRGLAGRTDTQYF

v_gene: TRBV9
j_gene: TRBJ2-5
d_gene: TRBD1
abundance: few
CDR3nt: TGTGCCAGCAGCAAAGGACAGGGGGAGACCCAGTACTTC
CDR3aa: CASSKGQGETQYF

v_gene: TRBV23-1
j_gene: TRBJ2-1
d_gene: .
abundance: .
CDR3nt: TGCGCCAGCAGTCAATCGACTGGGACTCGCATCAATGAGCAGTTCTTC
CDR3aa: CASSQSTGTRINEQFF

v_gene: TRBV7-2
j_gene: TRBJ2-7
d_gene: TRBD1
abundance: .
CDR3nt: TGTGCCAGCCATCAGACAGGGAGAACCTACGAGCAGTACTTC
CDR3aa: CASHQTGRTYEQYF

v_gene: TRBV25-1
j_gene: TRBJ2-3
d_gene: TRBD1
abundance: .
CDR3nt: TGTGCCTCACAGGGGGAGTTTCCAGATACGCAGTATTTT
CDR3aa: CASQGEFPDTQYF

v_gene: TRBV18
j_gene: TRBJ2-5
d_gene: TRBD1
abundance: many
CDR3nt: TGTGCCAGCTCACCGGGACAGGAAGAGACCCAGTACTTC
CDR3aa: CASSPGQEETQYF

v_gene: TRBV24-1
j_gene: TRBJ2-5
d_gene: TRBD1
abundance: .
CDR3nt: TGTGCCACCAGTGACCCCAGGGCAGGGGGAGAGACCCAGTACTTC
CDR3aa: CATSDPRAGGETQYF

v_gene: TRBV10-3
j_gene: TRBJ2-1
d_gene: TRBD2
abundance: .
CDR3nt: TGTGCCATCAGTGAGTCAACCGGGAGGGGCCGGGACAATGAGCAGTTCTTC
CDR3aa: CAISESTGRGRDNEQFF

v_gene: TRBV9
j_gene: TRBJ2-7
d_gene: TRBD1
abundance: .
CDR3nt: TGTGCCAGCAGCGCTCGGACAGGTGGGGGCGAGCAGTACTTC
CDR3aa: CASSARTGGGEQYF

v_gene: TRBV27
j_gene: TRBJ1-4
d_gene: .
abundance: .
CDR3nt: TGTGCCAGCAATGGGATCTGGAGTGAAAAACTGTTTTTT
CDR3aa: CASNGIWSEKLFF

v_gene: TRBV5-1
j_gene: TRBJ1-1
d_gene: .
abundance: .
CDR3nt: TGCGCCAGCACCCTCCTGGGGAACACTGAAGCTTTCTTT
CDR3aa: CASTLLGNTEAFF

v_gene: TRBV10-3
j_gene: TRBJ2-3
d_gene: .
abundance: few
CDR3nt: TGTGCCATCCAGGGGTCCCCCACAGATACGCAGTATTTT
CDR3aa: CAIQGSPTDTQYF

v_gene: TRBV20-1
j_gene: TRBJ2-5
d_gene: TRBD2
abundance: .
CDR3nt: TGCAGTGCTGGGGTGGCGGGAGGTGCGAAGACCCAGTACTTC
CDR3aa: CSAGVAGGAKTQYF